This T cell receptor (beta chain) derives from a study of technical replicates of blood from a handful of donors (TCRdb year 2017). On this clone: The antigen this receptor binds is unknown. There are no base qualities to consult, and no much larger clone falls within one base.

As encoded in the germline V gene, CDR1 is MDHEN while CDR2 is SYDVKM. V and J lose 6 bases and 2 bases, and a span of 14 bases separates them. From the cysteine up to the phenylalanine, the CDR3 has a length of 15 residues. CDR3 DNA is the only sequence kept; it has 45 bases, read in frame from the first base. The library came from the immunoSEQ multiplex PCR assay. TCRdb holds this immuneACCESS table with in-frame rearrangements only. Some clones are missing; in checked studies, unresolved V genes explain under half, and the rest has no known cause. This sample is represented by more than 65,000 clones; approximately 96% of them were singletons. Roughly 0.36% of the sample is taken by the ten largest.

This chain joins TRBV28 to TRBJ1-5; the D gene is perhaps TRBD1, on 6 matching bases. Sequenced sample: T cells isolated from PBMCs. The sequence derives from a human donor in good health. The DNA is as follows: TGTGCCAGCAGGGATACAGGGACCGGCAATCAGCCCCAGCATTTT. It specifies CASRDTGTGNQPQHF.